The clone carrying this T cell receptor beta chain was picked up many times. What it binds is not known. The data derive from a study of T cell repertoires in cytomegalovirus infection. Study as a whole: Alongside well-studied HLA-B-restricted CMV epitopes, recently identified HLA-C-restricted CMV epitopes were also used. Matching HLA type and CMV infection were both indicated by public TCR beta signatures. General study results and limits: CMV-specific HLA-C-restricted TCR beta clonotypes dominated the ex vivo response. Of the TCR beta families, the public ones yielded a cumulative frequency that identified carriers of CMV plus the relevant HLA.

Deletions cut 1 base from V and 2 bases from J, with 11 bases between. The CDR3 extends over 15 amino acids. Germline V gene sequence: CDR1 SGHTA, CDR2 FQGNSA. TCRdb fed the reads into MiXCR, producing one record per CDR3 protein. The sample yields about a million distinct CDR3 sequences, around 30% seen once. The chain recombines TRBV7-2 with TRBJ2-5; D gene unclear. The input for sequencing was cultured CD8+ T cells from PBMCs, taken from culture after CMV antigen stimulation. This TCR came from a human donor in good health (CMV status not recorded). Some clones in this sample may be carry-over from other donors' samples. The DNA for the CDR3 is TGTGCCAGCAGCTTAGTCTTTTACTTACAAGAGACCCAGTACTTC. This encodes CASSLVFYLQETQYF.